The clone carrying this TCR beta chain was counted a few times. Its specificity is unknown. These data come from a study of T-cell memory formation after mild COVID-19. In the study overall: The TCR clusters were mostly specific to one donor. Study-level points and caveats: Specificity for SARS-CoV-2 was not confirmed among the second-wave clones peaking on day 37.

TCRdb reanalysed the 5' RACE reads using MiXCR and keeps one entry per CDR3 protein. The sample lists some 310,000 distinct CDR3 sequences, roughly 20% occurring once. V gave up 5 bases and J gave up 2 bases, with 10 bases separating them. The CDR3 sequence is 14 residues long. Per germline, CDR1 SGHVS and CDR2 FNYEAQ. The V gene is TRBV7-6, the J gene TRBJ1-3; D unclear. The sample taken for sequencing was PBMCs or a T cell subset sorted from them (not recorded which). The sequence came from a man aged 18 to 29 who had mild COVID-19 (a few samples of this study predate the infection). Cell type and time point are not known. Written as DNA, the CDR3 is TGTGCCAGCAGCCCACTTGGTGCTGGAAACACCATATATTTT. Its translation: CASSPLGAGNTIYF.